These 32 T cell receptor delta chains originate from one sample sequenced in a study of Vδ1+ human thymocytes (dated by TCRdb to the late 2010s). This sample was sequenced with an Illumina MiSeq. RNA was isolated using the RNeasy mini kit, and reverse transcription was performed with Superscript III. Multiplex PCR was used to generate CDR3 amplicons, with pooled V-gene forward primers and a constant-region reverse primer carrying Illumina adaptor overhangs. TCRdb reprocessed the public reads with the caller CATT; rows with the same DNA were merged afterwards. This sample comprises roughly 50,000 delta-chain clones, 15% to 20% of them detected only once. About 0.5% of the sample rests with the top ten. What the authors observed across the whole study: Thymic TRG and TRD repertoires appeared highly polyclonal with Gaussian CDR3 length distributions, unlike oligoclonal peripheral blood repertoires.

For these TCRs, the target antigens are not known. Sequenced input: Vdelta1+ gamma-delta thymocytes from the thymus. The cell subset or site label corresponds to: FACS-sorted CD3+ TCRalphabeta- TCRVdelta1+ TCRVdelta2- thymocytes. Source of these receptors: a boy in the first two years of life who had congenital heart surgery.

A few counts support this clone. The chain recombines TRDV2 with TRDJ3, with TRDD3 identical over 9 bases. The CDR3 has 19 amino acids. From germline, CDR1 is GEAIGNYY and CDR2 EKD. The V gene end was trimmed by 3 bases and the J gene end by 1 base; junction bases not matched to a gene: 9. CDR3 loop: CACDRTGGHRSWDTRQMFF. The DNA for the CDR3 is TGTGCCTGTGACCGTACTGGGGGACACCGGTCCTGGGACACCCGACAGATGTTTTTC.

This clone has just a few counts. V is TRDV1 and J is TRDJ1; 7 positions agree with TRDD3. Germline loops: CDR1 TSWWSYY, CDR2 QGS. The CDR3 extends over 16 amino acids. The ends lost 2 bases at V and 3 bases at J; junction bases unmatched: 9. The CDR3 DNA follows: TGTGCTCTTGGGGAATTTTGCTCCGGGGGATCCGATAAACTCATCTTT. It encodes CALGEFCSGGSDKLIF.

This sequence joins TRDV1 and TRDJ1; 11 bases agree with TRDD3. CDR3 length: 17 residues. V was clipped by 4 bases and J by 7 bases; unmatched bases: 14. Germline loops: CDR1 TSWWSYY, CDR2 QGS. In nucleotides, the CDR3 is TGTGCTCTTGGGGGTACTACGATGGGGGATACGGGCGGTAAACTCATCTTT. It yields the protein CALGGTTMGDTGGKLIF.

This clone was recorded a few times. This rearrangement joins TRDV1 to TRDJ1; D ambiguous. The CDR3 has 15 residues. V lost 0 bases and J 0 bases, leaving 8 bases between the germline ends. CDR1 TSWWSYY and CDR2 QGS come from the germline V gene. The CDR3 bases are TGTGCTCTTGGGGAACTCGACTTAGACACCGATAAACTCATCTTT. It is translated as CALGELDLDTDKLIF.

The rearrangement uses TRDV1 and TRDJ2; 9 bases map to TRDD3. With V trimmed by 3 bases and J by 5 bases, 22 bases remained unmatched. Germline V gives CDR1 TSWWSYY, CDR2 QGS. The CDR3 extends over 21 amino acids. CDR3 sequence: CALGDASTSRGRGYVTAQLFF. CDR3 DNA sequence: TGTGCTCTTGGGGACGCCTCGACATCCCGCGGTAGGGGATACGTAACAGCACAACTCTTCTTT.

The chain uses TRDV1 and TRDJ1; 10 positions agree with TRDD3. Trimming cost V 0 bases and J 0 bases; bases outside gene matches: 16. This CDR3 is 21 amino acids long. The germline V gene encodes CDR1 TSWWSYY and CDR2 QGS. The CDR3 here is CALGELGSVWGIESYTDKLIF. In DNA, the CDR3 is TGTGCTCTTGGGGAACTAGGGTCCGTCTGGGGGATAGAGTCCTACACCGATAAACTCATCTTT.

The genes are TRDV1 and TRDJ1; tentative D call: TRDD3 (5 bases). The CDR3 extends over 22 amino acids. Germline V gene data show CDR1 as TSWWSYY and CDR2 as QGS. V lost 5 bases and J lost 0, with 34 bases in between. The chain's CDR3 is CALGCPVRWGSGYLSYTDKLIF. The CDR3 DNA follows: TGTGCTCTTGGGTGCCCAGTGCGTTGGGGTTCTGGTTACCTCTCGTACACCGATAAACTCATCTTT.

This clone was observed a handful of times. The chain carries TRDV1 and TRDJ1; 10 bases are a match to TRDD3. J gave up 0 bases and V 5 bases, and 18 bases lay outside the gene matches. The CDR3 is made up of 20 amino acids. Germline V lookup: CDR1 TSWWSYY, CDR2 QGS. The CDR3 DNA sequence: TGTGCTCTTGGGAAAATTTCCCCTTACTGGGGGATGGTTTACACCGATAAACTCATCTTT. Amino acids: CALGKISPYWGMVYTDKLIF.

This sequence joins TRDV1 and TRDJ1, with 10 bases aligning to TRDD3. The CDR3 sequence is 17 residues long. Germline V gives CDR1 TSWWSYY, CDR2 QGS. After removal of 6 bases from V and 8 bases from J, the junction contained 18 bases not matched to a gene. For the CDR3, the DNA is TGTGCTCTTGGAGTATCCTACCGCGTACTGGGGGATGAAAAACTCATCTTT. Amino acids: CALGVSYRVLGDEKLIF.

The chain uses TRDV1 and TRDJ1; possibly TRDD3 for D (5 bases). This CDR3 has 21 amino acids. Germline values: CDR1 TSWWSYY, CDR2 QGS. The V end lost 0 bases, the J end lost 0 bases, and 26 bases lay between the germline ends. The CDR3 here is CALGELDPRTGQGKYTDKLIF. The CDR3 DNA follows: TGTGCTCTTGGGGAACTGGACCCCCGTACTGGTCAGGGGAAGTACACCGATAAACTCATCTTT.

This clone has just a few counts. The genes are TRDV1 and TRDJ1, with D perhaps assigned TRDD2 or TRDD3 (5 bases each). The CDR3 has 19 amino acids. V was shortened by 0 bases and J by 5 bases, with 25 bases between the two germline ends. From germline, CDR1 is TSWWSYY and CDR2 QGS. This CDR3 is CALGELVRALPVLEDKLIF. The CDR3 DNA follows: TGTGCTCTTGGGGAACTAGTTCGGGCCCTACCAGTACTGGAAGATAAACTCATCTTT.

This chain connects TRDV1 to TRDJ1; TRDD3 is a possible D gene (6 bases). Germline loops: CDR1 TSWWSYY, CDR2 QGS. CDR3 length: 18 residues. Trimming left V 2 bases short and J 1 base short, with 20 bases between. This chain's CDR3 is CALGELGDPLVRTDKLIF. The CDR3 coding sequence is TGTGCTCTTGGGGAATTAGGGGATCCTCTCGTCCGCACCGATAAACTCATCTTT.

The chain combines TRDV1 with TRDJ1; 10 bases match TRDD3. Germline-derived CDR1 and CDR2 are TSWWSYY and QGS. The CDR3 covers 21 residues. The V segment lost 2 bases and the J segment 3 bases; nucleotides outside the gene matches: 21. The CDR3 sequence: CALGEIRYDALGDPRPDKLIF. CDR3 bases: TGTGCTCTTGGGGAAATACGCTACGACGCACTGGGGGATCCTCGGCCCGATAAACTCATCTTT.

V is TRDV1 and J is TRDJ1; no clear D. The V gene lost 4 bases and the J gene lost 3 bases, with 30 bases spanning the gap. The CDR3 sequence is 20 residues long. Per the germline V gene, CDR1 is TSWWSYY and CDR2 is QGS. This CDR3 reads CALGGGLVNPSSNTPDKLIF. DNA of the CDR3: TGTGCTCTTGGGGGGGGCCTCGTCAACCCGTCTTCTAATACCCCCGATAAACTCATCTTT.

V is TRDV1 and J is TRDJ1; 11 nucleotides agree with TRDD3. V lost 4 bases, J lost 5 bases, and 15 bases stayed unmatched. The CDR3 loop spans 18 amino acids. CDR1 is TSWWSYY, CDR2 QGS, per germline. The CDR3 DNA reads as TGTGCTCTTGGGGGCGTTCCTACGAGCCTGGGGGATACTGATAAACTCATCTTT. Protein product: CALGGVPTSLGDTDKLIF.

The chain uses TRDV1 and TRDJ1; perhaps TRDD3 as D (5 bases). Between the trimmed V and J ends, which lost 0 bases and 8 bases, there was a span of 34 bases. The CDR3 loop spans 21 amino acids. Germline CDR1 TSWWSYY, CDR2 QGS. CDR3 nucleotide sequence: TGTGCTCTTGGGGAACTGTGCGGGAAGGACCCCACCTCTACTCGGGGAGACAAACTCATCTTT. Translating gives CALGELCGKDPTSTRGDKLIF.

This clone was found a few times. The chain carries TRDV1 and TRDJ1; TRDD3 matches 13 bases. V lost 3 bases, J lost 3 bases, and 13 bases stayed unmatched. CDR3 size: 19 residues. Germline-derived CDR1 and CDR2 are TSWWSYY and QGS. Written as DNA, the CDR3 is TGTGCTCTTGGGGACGCTTCCTACTGGGGGATACGGTGGGCCGATAAACTCATCTTT. It translates to CALGDASYWGIRWADKLIF.

This clone was seen a handful of times. Possible read error: a much larger clone is one base away. The sample contains more than one DNA sequence encoding this CDR3. The V gene is TRDV2, the J gene TRDJ1; D gene unclear. The CDR3 spans 14 residues. The germline CDR1 and CDR2 sequences are GEAIGNYY and EKD. The V end was cut by 1 base, the J end by 0 bases, with 8 bases between. The CDR3 coding sequence is TGTGCCTGTGACACAGGGGCCCACACCGATAAACTCATCTTT. Its translation is CACDTGAHTDKLIF.

This clone occurred once. A much larger clonotype is one base distant, so this may be a read error. Other nucleotide sequences in the sample specify the same CDR3. The V and J genes are TRDV2 and TRDJ1, with TRDD3 matching 13 bases. The germline V gene has CDR1 GEAIGNYY and CDR2 EKD. The CDR3 is 20 residues long. This CDR3 reads CACDTYWGIRKPRYPDKLIF. In DNA form, the CDR3 reads TGCGCCTGTGACACCTACTGGGGGATACGGAAGCCTCGGTACCCCGATAAACTCATCTTT.

Only a few counts were recorded for this clone. This sequence joins TRDV1 and TRDJ1; 10 positions match TRDD3. Germline V gives CDR1 TSWWSYY, CDR2 QGS. The trim removed 4 bases at V and 1 base at J, leaving 24 bases unmatched. The CDR3 has 22 residues. CDR3 sequence reads: CALGGPGFPLWGITRSTDKLIF. The DNA of the CDR3 is TGTGCTCTTGGGGGTCCGGGCTTCCCGCTCTGGGGGATAACCCGATCCACCGATAAACTCATCTTT.

This clone was seen a handful of times. This rearrangement joins TRDV1 to TRDJ1; 9 bases align to TRDD3. The germline CDR1 and CDR2 sequences are TSWWSYY and QGS. This CDR3 spans 17 amino acids. The junction had 10 bases not matched to a gene; V was cut back by 4 bases and J by 1 base. CDR3 in amino acids: CALGVGGTGGATDKLIF. The CDR3 coding sequence is TGTGCTCTTGGGGTCGGGGGTACTGGGGGAGCCACCGATAAACTCATCTTT.

The chain couples TRDV2 to TRDJ1; 13 bases fit TRDD3. The CDR3 is 20 residues long. V lost 0 bases to trimming and J lost 0 bases; unmatched junction nucleotides: 12. Germline V gene sequence: CDR1 GEAIGNYY, CDR2 EKD. The CDR3 DNA reads as TGTGCCTGTGACACCGGTCGTGTTTACTGGGGGATACGCTACACCGATAAACTCATCTTT. Its protein product is CACDTGRVYWGIRYTDKLIF.

The table lists this clone with a few counts. The chain has TRDV1 and TRDJ1; TRDD3 might be the D (6 bases). The CDR3 loop spans 18 amino acids. Trimming left V 0 bases short and J 3 bases short, with 20 bases between. The germline V gene encodes CDR1 TSWWSYY and CDR2 QGS. The CDR3 is CALGELLPTSGDADKLIF. The CDR3 DNA follows: TGTGCTCTTGGGGAACTATTGCCTACTTCTGGGGACGCCGATAAACTCATCTTT.

This clone has more than one count but fewer than ten. The rearrangement joins TRDV1 to TRDJ1; 12 bases are a match to TRDD3. The CDR3 runs 19 residues. Losses at the gene ends were 2 bases for V and 3 bases for J; bases not matched to a gene: 13. Germline V gene lookup returns CDR1 TSWWSYY and CDR2 QGS. The CDR3 region is CALGERFTDWGILSDKLIF. In DNA form, the CDR3 reads TGTGCTCTTGGGGAAAGGTTTACAGACTGGGGGATACTCTCCGATAAACTCATCTTT.

This clone was seen a handful of times. The rearrangement joins TRDV1 to TRDJ1; no reliable D call. Germline loops: CDR1 TSWWSYY, CDR2 QGS. Trimming took off 4 bases at V and 0 bases at J, with 12 bases between the two ends. The CDR3 runs 15 residues. As DNA, the CDR3 is TGTGCTCTTGGGGTTCGGGGTTGCTACACCGATAAACTCATCTTT. Translating it yields CALGVRGCYTDKLIF.

This clone was picked up a small number of times. The chain uses TRDV1 and TRDJ2; tentatively, D is TRDD2 (8 bases). CDR3 length: 23 residues. Germline V gene sequence: CDR1 TSWWSYY, CDR2 QGS. Deletions cut 2 bases from V and 3 bases from J, with 34 bases between. CDR3 nucleotide sequence: TGTGCTCTTGGGGAAAGGGGGTCCCTTCCTAAGGGTTTAGGGGGGATGATGACAGCACAACTCTTCTTT. Protein: CALGERGSLPKGLGGMMTAQLFF.

V and J are TRDV1 and TRDJ1; 8 bases map to TRDD3. V trimming: 2 bases; J trimming: 11 bases; junction bases outside the gene matches: 13. CDR3 length: 15 residues. From germline, CDR1 is TSWWSYY and CDR2 QGS. CDR3 in DNA: TGTGCTCTTGGGGAAGTCGCCCCGTACTGGGGGGGTCTCATCTTT. Translating it yields CALGEVAPYWGGLIF.

This clone appeared a few times. At one of its ends the junction is not consistent with the germline gene, which may arise from a read error. The V and J genes are TRDV1 and TRDJ1, with 10 bases lining up with TRDD3. CDR3 length: 17 residues. Germline loops: CDR1 TSWWSYY, CDR2 QGS. Here the CDR3 DNA reads TGCGCTCTTGGGGAACTAGGCGGGGGATACGTTACCGTTAAACTCATCTTT. This codes for CALGELGGGYVTVKLIF.

The chain links TRDV1 to TRDJ1, with D perhaps TRDD3 (6 bases). CDR1 is TSWWSYY and CDR2 is QGS in the germline V gene. This CDR3 comprises 21 residues. With 0 bases removed from V and 4 bases from J, the gap between germline ends came to 30 bases. The CDR3 reads CALGELIILYWDTKTGDKLIF. CDR3 bases: TGTGCTCTTGGGGAACTAATTATTCTTTACTGGGACACAAAAACGGGCGATAAACTCATCTTT.

This clone was counted only a few times. This CDR3 is also generated by other DNA sequences in the sample. V is TRDV2 and J is TRDJ1; D may be TRDD3 (6 bases). V was shortened by 0 bases and J by 0 bases, with 19 bases between the two germline ends. This CDR3 spans 18 amino acids. Germline V gives CDR1 GEAIGNYY, CDR2 EKD. The CDR3 DNA is TGTGCCTGTGACACCGAGTATTCCTGGGGAATTTACACCGATAAACTCATCTTT. The encoded protein is CACDTEYSWGIYTDKLIF.

This clone was seen only a few times. The V call is TRDV1, the J call TRDJ1, with D uncertain. CDR1 TSWWSYY and CDR2 QGS come from the germline V gene. The V and J ends lost 3 bases and 4 bases respectively, with 21 bases between them. This CDR3 contains 17 residues. For the CDR3, the DNA is TGTGCTCTTGGGGAGTCTTTTGCCACTCACCTCCACGATAAACTCATCTTT. This sequence encodes CALGESFATHLHDKLIF.

In its sample, this clone was seen a few times. V is TRDV1 and J is TRDJ1, with 10 bases fitting TRDD3. From germline, CDR1 is TSWWSYY and CDR2 QGS. This CDR3 comprises 15 residues. Losses at the gene ends were 4 bases for V and 8 bases for J; bases not matched to a gene: 10. Here the CDR3 reads CALGGDLRGGYKLIF. The CDR3 DNA reads TGTGCTCTTGGGGGAGACCTACGTGGGGGATACAAACTCATCTTT.